Reported below is one T cell receptor beta chain. What it binds is unknown. The method was immunoSEQ multiplex PCR; TCRdb's version includes in-frame clones alone and lacks a portion of them. Of hundreds of thousands of clones listed, around 86% were seen once; the top ten hold 2% to 2.5%. The data are from a study of cytomegalovirus exposure and HLA in healthy donors. This CDR3 has 13 residues. The V gene's germline CDR1 is MNHNS and CDR2 SASEGT. Trimming pared 7 bases from V and 5 bases from J, leaving 15 bases between. Points from the study as a whole: Reports credit the classifier with highly specific, highly sensitive diagnosis of cytomegalovirus status. Three CMV-associated chains were confirmed in vitro to be specific for CMV antigens.

The chain couples TRBV6-1 to TRBJ2-7, with a possible D match to TRBD2 (5 bases). This sequence was found in a woman aged 18 to 35 in good health and CMV-seropositive. What was sequenced was PBMCs. Here the CDR3 reads CASMRAAKNEQYF. CDR3 DNA sequence: TGTGCCAGCATGCGGGCCGCTAAGAACGAGCAGTACTTC.